The 12 T cell receptor beta chains below come from one sample, sequenced in a study of T cell responses to AZD1222 COVID-19 vaccine. Clones were read by immunoSEQ multiplex PCR, and TCRdb kept only the in-frame ones, dropping some. Here the sample spans over 140,000 clones, roughly 92% being singletons. Sample: peripheral blood, taken on day 0 of AZD1222 vaccination. The receptors stem from an adult in good health.

The chain recombines TRBV2 with TRBJ2-1; 10 bases fit TRBD2. Germline CDR1 is SNHLY and CDR2 is FYNNEI. The CDR3 is 16 amino acids. Germline trimming cut 8 bases from V and 0 bases from J; bases unmatched to any gene: 7. Written as DNA, the CDR3 is TGTGCCAGCGGACTGGGACTAGCGAACTCCTACAATGAGCAGTTCTTC. Amino acid sequence: CASGLGLANSYNEQFF.

This clone was counted a single time. V and J are TRBV6-2 or TRBV6-3 and TRBJ2-1, with D possibly matching TRBD2 (6 bases). The V gene lost 5 bases and the J gene lost 12 bases, with 11 bases spanning the gap. The CDR3 is 11 amino acids. Germline CDR1 and CDR2: MNHEY and SVGEGT. As DNA, the CDR3 is TGTGCCAGCAGTGCCCCGGGACTGCAGTTCTTC. It translates to CASSAPGLQFF.

V gene TRBV21-1 combines with J gene TRBJ2-3. TRBV21-1 is a recognized pseudogene. There are 17 residues in the CDR3. The CDR3 DNA is TGTGCCAGCAGCAAACCCCCCGGGGGCGACCGCGCAGATACGCAGTATTTT. It codes for CASSKPPGGDRADTQYF.

This chain connects TRBV4-1 to TRBJ1-6; D unresolved. Germline CDR1 MGHRA, CDR2 YSYEKL. V was trimmed by 1 base and J by 5 bases, leaving 15 bases between them. The CDR3 is 17 residues long. The CDR3 reads CASSQALTGLDNSPLHF. For the CDR3, the DNA is TGCGCCAGCAGCCAAGCGCTTACCGGGTTAGATAATTCACCCCTCCACTTT.

CDR3 nucleotides: TGCGCCAGCAGCGCGGGGACTATCTACGAGCAGTACTTC. Its translation is CASSAGTIYEQYF. The chain links TRBV5-1 to TRBJ2-7, with TRBD2 matching 7 bases. The CDR3 runs to 13 residues. V gave up 4 bases and J gave up 3 bases; unmatched junction bases: 4. Germline V lookup: CDR1 SGHRS, CDR2 YFSETQ.

The rearrangement uses TRBV21-1 and TRBJ2-7; TRBD1, the table's D call, lacks a check against the DNA. TRBV21-1 is reported as a pseudogene. There are 15 residues in the CDR3. CDR3 protein: CASSLPGQGQYEQYF. CDR3 bases: TGTGCCAGCAGCCTCCCGGGACAGGGCCAGTACGAGCAGTACTTC.

CDR3 sequence (DNA): TGTGCCAGCAGTTTCGGAAAAGGGGAAAAACTGTTTTTT. This translates into CASSFGKGEKLFF. The V gene is TRBV27, the J gene TRBJ1-4; D ambiguous. Germline loops: CDR1 MNHEY, CDR2 SMNVEV (reference sequence). This CDR3 is 13 amino acids long. The V end was cut by 3 bases, the J end by 8 bases, with 10 bases between.

The J gene is TRBJ1-6, the V gene TRBV27, with D possibly being TRBD1 (6 bases). Germline lookup yields CDR1 MNHEY and CDR2 SMNVEV (reference sequence). The CDR3 runs 16 residues. V lost 6 bases and J lost 9, with 21 bases in between. This CDR3 reads CASSEGGLLLGSPLHF. In DNA, the CDR3 is TGTGCCAGCAGCGAAGGGGGGCTCCTCCTTGGTTCACCCCTCCACTTT.

The chain has TRBV19 and TRBJ1-5; perhaps TRBD1 as D (5 bases). Germline CDR1 reads LNHDA; CDR2 reads SQIVND (reference sequence). Trimming took off 0 bases at V and 1 base at J, with 13 bases between the two ends. This CDR3 is built from 17 residues. The CDR3 protein is CASSIDRGTGSNQPQHF. CDR3 sequence (DNA): TGTGCCAGTAGTATAGATCGGGGGACGGGGAGCAATCAGCCCCAGCATTTT.

The V and J genes are TRBV4-2 and TRBJ2-1, with TRBD2 matching over 10 bases. J lost 5 bases, V lost 0 bases, and 4 bases had no gene match. Germline V gene data show CDR1 as LGHNA and CDR2 as YNFKEQ. The CDR3 extends over 16 amino acids. DNA of the CDR3: TGTGCCAGCAGCCAAGACTTAGCGGGAGGTCACAATGAGCAGTTCTTC. This encodes CASSQDLAGGHNEQFF.

V usage is TRBV28 and J usage is TRBJ2-1, with D perhaps matching TRBD1 or TRBD2 (5 bases each). The CDR3 is 15 amino acids. The V and J ends lost 1 base and 8 bases respectively, with 15 bases between them. The germline gives CDR1 MDHEN, CDR2 SYDVKM. This CDR3 is CASSLLAQGVDEQFF. The CDR3 DNA follows: TGTGCCAGCAGTTTATTGGCCCAGGGAGTGGATGAGCAGTTCTTC.

A single count supports this clone. The chain combines TRBV5-1 with TRBJ2-1; possible D gene TRBD2, 6 bases. Per the germline V gene, CDR1 is SGHRS and CDR2 is YFSETQ. CDR3 size: 15 residues. Trimming took off 7 bases at V and 3 bases at J, with 17 bases between the two ends. CDR3 sequence: CASGSGGRDYNEQFF. In DNA form, the CDR3 reads TGCGCCAGCGGCTCTGGGGGGAGAGACTACAATGAGCAGTTCTTC.